These T cell receptor beta chains were read from a single sample in a study of CD8 T cells in ankylosing spondylitis. TCRdb called the 5' RACE reads again in MiXCR, with one record for every CDR3 protein. Of 670,000 or so distinct CDR3 sequences listed, 15% to 20% are singletons. Sequencing used blood, either unsorted or a sorted T cell fraction (not recorded which). The receptors originated from a male donor with ankylosing spondylitis. CDR3s leave out the opening cysteine and the closing phenylalanine or tryptophan. The order of the fields is CDR3 protein, J gene, V gene.

CDR3 protein: ASSPDSPYEQY
J gene: TRBJ2-7
V gene: TRBV5-1

CDR3 protein: ASSYSTGGQGEAF
J gene: TRBJ1-1
V gene: TRBV6-5

CDR3 protein: ASSMPGSYEQY
J gene: TRBJ2-7
V gene: TRBV9

CDR3 protein: SARYRGNYEQY
J gene: TRBJ2-7
V gene: TRBV20-1

CDR3 protein: ASSLGSTAEWTTDTQY
J gene: TRBJ2-3
V gene: TRBV11-2

CDR3 protein: ASSEFGNRYEQY
J gene: TRBJ2-7
V gene: TRBV25-1

CDR3 protein: SGQVRGPWNTEAF
J gene: TRBJ1-1
V gene: TRBV20-1

CDR3 protein: ASSYGVLYEQY
J gene: TRBJ2-7
V gene: TRBV27

CDR3 protein: ASSFSGLTDTQY
J gene: TRBJ2-3
V gene: TRBV28

CDR3 protein: ASRNRVEQF
J gene: TRBJ2-1
V gene: TRBV5-6

CDR3 protein: ASRQTGHGMSSYNEQF
J gene: TRBJ2-1
V gene: TRBV6-1

CDR3 protein: ASSRDSNNEQF
J gene: TRBJ2-1
V gene: TRBV14

CDR3 protein: ACQEGLVGHETQY
J gene: TRBJ2-5
V gene: TRBV30

CDR3 protein: ASSLEASGYQLDTQY
J gene: TRBJ2-3
V gene: TRBV11-2

CDR3 protein: ASSPTDSNQPQH
J gene: TRBJ1-5
V gene: TRBV9

CDR3 protein: ASSLEPRLAGGRSYEQY
J gene: TRBJ2-7
V gene: TRBV5-1

CDR3 protein: ASSQATGTGVNEQF
J gene: TRBJ2-1
V gene: TRBV4-1

CDR3 protein: ASSLEQGATGELF
J gene: TRBJ2-2
V gene: TRBV5-5

CDR3 protein: AWSVEVRTEAF
J gene: TRBJ1-1
V gene: TRBV30

CDR3 protein: ASSFFVAGGQNSYNEQF
J gene: TRBJ2-1
V gene: TRBV12-3/TRBV12-4

CDR3 protein: ASSQEEGETQY
J gene: TRBJ2-5
V gene: TRBV4-2

CDR3 protein: ASSFPGQWRELF
J gene: TRBJ1-4
V gene: TRBV7-8

CDR3 protein: ASSLGLKNEQF
J gene: TRBJ2-1
V gene: TRBV28

CDR3 protein: ASSSLAGVSYNEQF
J gene: TRBJ2-1
V gene: TRBV27

CDR3 protein: SPATGDLQRTQY
J gene: TRBJ2-3
V gene: TRBV20-1

CDR3 protein: ASSPGANVLT
J gene: TRBJ2-6
V gene: TRBV25-1

CDR3 protein: SAKSAGGGETQY
J gene: TRBJ2-5
V gene: TRBV20-1

CDR3 protein: ASSIYGNTDTQY
J gene: TRBJ2-3
V gene: TRBV19

CDR3 protein: AWSWGGVNEQF
J gene: TRBJ2-1
V gene: TRBV30

CDR3 protein: AWSHRGPYEQY
J gene: TRBJ2-7
V gene: TRBV30